This is a list of T cell receptor beta chains from one sample in a study of control samples from healthy donors and cancer patients. Only in-frame clones appear in the TCRdb table, and some are missing; sequencing was by immunoSEQ multiplex PCR. The table has some 120,000 clones, roughly 84% seen once. Input material: blood. The receptors come from a man in his fifties or sixties in good health. Each CDR3 is given with its conserved first and last residue. A D gene is named only where the DNA matches it firmly. Size tells how often a clone was seen (once, few, many) or the class of an expanded clone, and some rows leave it out.

clone size: .; V gene: TRBV11-3; J gene: TRBJ2-7; D gene: .; CDR3 protein: CASSLGGAQAYEQYF; CDR3 DNA: TGTGCCAGCAGCTTAGGAGGGGCACAAGCCTACGAGCAGTACTTC
clone size: .; V gene: TRBV28; J gene: TRBJ1-2; D gene: TRBD1; CDR3 protein: CASSVPTGGEDGYTF; CDR3 DNA: TGTGCCAGCAGTGTGCCGACAGGGGGCGAGGATGGCTACACCTTC
clone size: .; V gene: TRBV11-3; J gene: TRBJ2-1; D gene: TRBD1; CDR3 protein: CASTDSGTGVDEQFF; CDR3 DNA: TGTGCCAGCACCGACTCCGGGACAGGAGTCGATGAGCAGTTCTTC
clone size: .; V gene: TRBV28; J gene: TRBJ1-1; D gene: .; CDR3 protein: CASSFLQTMNTEAFF; CDR3 DNA: TGTGCCAGCAGTTTCTTACAGACAATGAACACTGAAGCTTTCTTT
clone size: .; V gene: TRBV27; J gene: TRBJ2-7; D gene: .; CDR3 protein: CASSPPPNYEQYF; CDR3 DNA: TGTGCCAGCAGTCCCCCGCCTAACTACGAGCAGTACTTC
clone size: once; V gene: TRBV15; J gene: TRBJ2-5; D gene: .; CDR3 protein: CAVSTRGSGETQYF; CDR3 DNA: TGTGCCGTATCCACCAGGGGATCCGGGGAGACCCAGTACTTC
clone size: few; V gene: TRBV20-1; J gene: TRBJ2-7; D gene: .; CDR3 protein: CSAGTYEQYF; CDR3 DNA: TGCAGTGCCGGAACCTACGAGCAGTACTTC
clone size: .; V gene: TRBV29-1; J gene: TRBJ1-4; D gene: .; CDR3 protein: CSVPWGVDEKLFF; CDR3 DNA: TGCAGCGTCCCTTGGGGGGTGGATGAAAAACTGTTTTTT
clone size: .; V gene: TRBV20-1; J gene: TRBJ1-5; D gene: TRBD1; CDR3 protein: CSASYRGSYQPQHF; CDR3 DNA: TGCAGTGCTAGTTACAGGGGGTCCTATCAGCCCCAGCATTTT
clone size: .; V gene: TRBV12-3/TRBV12-4; J gene: TRBJ1-1; D gene: .; CDR3 protein: CASTMNTEAFF; CDR3 DNA: TGTGCCAGCACCATGAACACTGAAGCTTTCTTT
clone size: .; V gene: TRBV29-1; J gene: TRBJ1-4; D gene: .; CDR3 protein: CSVEGFGKEKLFF; CDR3 DNA: TGCAGCGTTGAGGGATTTGGGAAGGAAAAACTGTTTTTT
clone size: .; V gene: TRBV30; J gene: TRBJ2-1; D gene: .; CDR3 protein: CAWRGDNGYLSSYNEQFF; CDR3 DNA: TGTGCCTGGAGGGGCGACAACGGCTACTTAAGCTCCTACAATGAGCAGTTCTTC
clone size: .; V gene: TRBV6-5; J gene: TRBJ1-1; D gene: TRBD1; CDR3 protein: CASSRDRGLNTEAFF; CDR3 DNA: TGTGCCAGCAGTAGAGACAGGGGTTTGAACACTGAAGCTTTCTTT
clone size: .; V gene: TRBV28; J gene: TRBJ1-4; D gene: .; CDR3 protein: CASSLLSRGNEKLFF; CDR3 DNA: TGTGCCAGCAGTTTATTAAGTCGGGGTAATGAAAAACTGTTTTTT
clone size: .; V gene: TRBV5-1; J gene: TRBJ1-1; D gene: .; CDR3 protein: CASSGWKGRGTEAFF; CDR3 DNA: TGCGCCAGCAGCGGATGGAAAGGCAGGGGCACTGAAGCTTTCTTT
clone size: .; V gene: TRBV3-1/TRBV3-2; J gene: TRBJ1-2; D gene: TRBD1; CDR3 protein: CASSQNGGQGFYGYTF; CDR3 DNA: TGTGCCAGCAGCCAAAACGGGGGACAGGGGTTTTATGGCTACACCTTC
clone size: .; V gene: TRBV5-1; J gene: TRBJ2-2; D gene: .; CDR3 protein: CASRSLDSGELFF; CDR3 DNA: TGCGCCAGCAGGTCACTAGATTCCGGGGAGCTGTTTTTT
clone size: .; V gene: TRBV19; J gene: TRBJ1-2; D gene: .; CDR3 protein: CASRFQGIDGYTF; CDR3 DNA: TGTGCCAGTAGGTTTCAGGGTATTGATGGCTACACCTTC
clone size: .; V gene: TRBV2; J gene: TRBJ1-5; D gene: .; CDR3 protein: CASSEERVEGQPQHF; CDR3 DNA: TGTGCCAGCAGTGAAGAGAGGGTAGAGGGTCAGCCCCAGCATTTT
clone size: .; V gene: TRBV5-4; J gene: TRBJ2-7; D gene: .; CDR3 protein: CASSPDSGIPYF; CDR3 DNA: TGTGCCAGCAGCCCGGACTCAGGGATCCCGTACTTC
clone size: once; V gene: TRBV2; J gene: TRBJ2-7; D gene: .; CDR3 protein: CASKRQAESSYEQYF; CDR3 DNA: TGTGCCAGCAAGAGGCAAGCGGAGAGCTCCTACGAGCAGTACTTC
clone size: .; V gene: TRBV4-1; J gene: TRBJ2-1; D gene: .; CDR3 protein: CASSQTGTPNNEQFF; CDR3 DNA: TGCGCCAGCAGCCAAACTGGGACACCAAACAATGAGCAGTTCTTC
clone size: once; V gene: TRBV3-1/TRBV3-2; J gene: TRBJ2-2; D gene: .; CDR3 protein: CASSQGGNTGELFF; CDR3 DNA: TGTGCCAGCAGCCAAGGGGGAAACACCGGGGAGCTGTTTTTT
clone size: few; V gene: TRBV20-1; J gene: TRBJ1-6; D gene: .; CDR3 protein: CSASGTWRNSPLHF; CDR3 DNA: TGCAGTGCTAGTGGGACTTGGAGGAATTCACCCCTCCACTTT
clone size: .; V gene: TRBV7-9; J gene: TRBJ2-1; D gene: TRBD1; CDR3 protein: CASSWKTGGDEQFF; CDR3 DNA: TGTGCCAGCAGCTGGAAAACAGGGGGCGATGAGCAGTTCTTC
clone size: .; V gene: TRBV7-9; J gene: TRBJ2-7; D gene: .; CDR3 protein: CASSVRQTDEQYF; CDR3 DNA: TGTGCCAGCAGCGTACGACAGACCGACGAGCAGTACTTC
clone size: .; V gene: TRBV15; J gene: TRBJ2-5; D gene: TRBD1; CDR3 protein: CATSRDPSPGGTQYF; CDR3 DNA: TGTGCCACCAGCAGAGATCCCAGCCCAGGGGGGACCCAGTACTTC
clone size: .; V gene: TRBV5-1; J gene: TRBJ2-3; D gene: TRBD2; CDR3 protein: CASTPSGVITDTQYF; CDR3 DNA: TGCGCCAGCACCCCCAGCGGGGTAATTACAGATACGCAGTATTTT
clone size: once; V gene: TRBV10-1; J gene: TRBJ2-1; D gene: .; CDR3 protein: CASSASTTGETYNEQFF; CDR3 DNA: TGCGCCAGCAGTGCTTCTACCACGGGGGAGACCTACAATGAGCAGTTCTTC
clone size: .; V gene: TRBV5-4; J gene: TRBJ2-7; D gene: .; CDR3 protein: CASSKRSTQGTSYEQYF; CDR3 DNA: TGTGCCAGCAGCAAAAGAAGCACACAGGGAACCTCCTACGAGCAGTACTTC
clone size: .; V gene: TRBV21-1; J gene: TRBJ1-1; D gene: .; CDR3 protein: CASSKDRTYMNTEAFF; CDR3 DNA: TGTGCCAGCAGCAAGGACAGGACCTACATGAACACTGAAGCTTTCTTT
clone size: .; V gene: TRBV6-6; J gene: TRBJ1-1; D gene: .; CDR3 protein: CASSYGEGVMNTEAFF; CDR3 DNA: TGTGCCAGCAGTTACGGTGAGGGGGTTATGAACACTGAAGCTTTCTTT
clone size: once; V gene: TRBV3-1/TRBV3-2; J gene: TRBJ2-2; D gene: .; CDR3 protein: CASSQESGTGELFF; CDR3 DNA: TGTGCCAGCAGCCAAGAGTCCGGCACCGGGGAGCTGTTTTTT
clone size: .; V gene: TRBV9; J gene: TRBJ1-2; D gene: TRBD1; CDR3 protein: CASSSRTGFLF; CDR3 DNA: TGTGCCAGCAGCTCCCGGACAGGGTTTCTATTC
clone size: once; V gene: TRBV3-1/TRBV3-2; J gene: TRBJ1-1; D gene: .; CDR3 protein: CASSHPGNPEAFF; CDR3 DNA: TGTGCCAGCAGCCACCCGGGGAACCCTGAAGCTTTCTTT
clone size: .; V gene: TRBV19; J gene: TRBJ2-2; D gene: .; CDR3 protein: CASSSVADFTGELFF; CDR3 DNA: TGTGCCAGTAGTAGCGTCGCGGATTTCACCGGGGAGCTGTTTTTT
clone size: .; V gene: TRBV18; J gene: TRBJ2-2; D gene: TRBD2; CDR3 protein: CASSPYLAGNTGELFF; CDR3 DNA: TGTGCCAGCTCACCATACCTAGCGGGGAACACCGGGGAGCTGTTTTTT
clone size: .; V gene: TRBV4-1; J gene: TRBJ1-4; D gene: .; CDR3 protein: CASSQEPSYNEKLFF; CDR3 DNA: TGCGCCAGCAGCCAAGAACCCAGCTATAATGAAAAACTGTTTTTT
clone size: once; V gene: TRBV30; J gene: TRBJ2-1; D gene: .; CDR3 protein: CAWSVGRGANEQFF; CDR3 DNA: TGTGCCTGGAGTGTAGGCAGGGGGGCTAATGAGCAGTTCTTC
clone size: .; V gene: TRBV7-3; J gene: TRBJ2-5; D gene: .; CDR3 protein: CASSFSHGETQYF; CDR3 DNA: TGTGCCAGCAGCTTCTCGCACGGAGAGACCCAGTACTTC
clone size: few; V gene: TRBV5-6; J gene: TRBJ2-1; D gene: TRBD2; CDR3 protein: CASSPFGRGINEQFF; CDR3 DNA: TGTGCCAGCAGTCCCTTCGGGAGGGGGATCAATGAGCAGTTCTTC
clone size: .; V gene: TRBV7-2; J gene: TRBJ2-7; D gene: .; CDR3 protein: CASSLGPPYIYEQYF; CDR3 DNA: TGTGCCAGCAGCTTAGGCCCCCCCTACATATACGAGCAGTACTTC
clone size: .; V gene: TRBV7-8; J gene: TRBJ2-4; D gene: TRBD1; CDR3 protein: CASSPGTGFVKNIQYF; CDR3 DNA: TGTGCCAGCAGCCCCGGGACAGGGTTCGTCAAAAACATTCAGTACTTC
clone size: few; V gene: TRBV3-1/TRBV3-2; J gene: TRBJ1-5; D gene: .; CDR3 protein: CASSSGHPRGNSNQPQHF; CDR3 DNA: TGTGCCAGCAGCTCGGGACACCCCCGTGGGAATAGCAATCAGCCCCAGCATTTT
clone size: .; V gene: TRBV3-1/TRBV3-2; J gene: TRBJ1-5; D gene: .; CDR3 protein: CASSRSPGNQPQHF; CDR3 DNA: TGTGCCAGCAGCCGTTCTCCGGGGAATCAGCCCCAGCATTTT
clone size: .; V gene: TRBV7-9; J gene: TRBJ2-5; D gene: .; CDR3 protein: CASSLGAYQETQYF; CDR3 DNA: TGTGCCAGCAGCTTAGGGGCGTACCAAGAGACCCAGTACTTC
clone size: .; V gene: TRBV2; J gene: TRBJ2-3; D gene: .; CDR3 protein: CASSEADHTDTQYF; CDR3 DNA: TGTGCCAGCAGTGAGGCGGATCACACAGATACGCAGTATTTT
clone size: once; V gene: TRBV7-3; J gene: TRBJ2-3; D gene: TRBD1; CDR3 protein: CASSLMARGQDTQYF; CDR3 DNA: TGTGCCAGCAGCTTAATGGCCAGGGGGCAAGATACGCAGTATTTT
clone size: .; V gene: TRBV7-2; J gene: TRBJ2-7; D gene: TRBD2; CDR3 protein: CASSLAGLAGDPYEQYF; CDR3 DNA: TGTGCCAGCAGCTTAGCGGGACTAGCGGGGGATCCCTACGAGCAGTACTTC